This TCR beta chain originates from a study of blood T cells in healthy people across ages. Overall study results and limits: TCR beta diversity correlated strongly with naive T cell percentage.

In this sample, this clonotype turned up once. Its specificity is unknown. Trimming removed 6 bases from V and 16 bases from J, with 24 bases in between. CDR3 length: 14 residues. With a J-beta primer mix and a sample-barcoded 5' primer, a second PCR ran about 6 to 11 cycles. Every cDNA was tagged by a template-switch adaptor with 12 random nucleotides. TCRdb analysed the 5' RACE reads with MiXCR anew, one entry per CDR3 protein. This sample carries 1.8 million or so distinct CDR3 sequences, around 40% of them seen once, and the ten largest clones take under 30%. The sequence derives from a human donor in good health. The sample was blood. The rearrangement joins TRBV12-3 or TRBV12-4 to TRBJ1-4; a possible D gene is TRBD1 (6 bases). DNA of the CDR3: TGTGCCAGCAGCGAGACAGGCAAAGGGAATACGCAGTTTTTT. Its protein is CASSETGKGNTQFF.